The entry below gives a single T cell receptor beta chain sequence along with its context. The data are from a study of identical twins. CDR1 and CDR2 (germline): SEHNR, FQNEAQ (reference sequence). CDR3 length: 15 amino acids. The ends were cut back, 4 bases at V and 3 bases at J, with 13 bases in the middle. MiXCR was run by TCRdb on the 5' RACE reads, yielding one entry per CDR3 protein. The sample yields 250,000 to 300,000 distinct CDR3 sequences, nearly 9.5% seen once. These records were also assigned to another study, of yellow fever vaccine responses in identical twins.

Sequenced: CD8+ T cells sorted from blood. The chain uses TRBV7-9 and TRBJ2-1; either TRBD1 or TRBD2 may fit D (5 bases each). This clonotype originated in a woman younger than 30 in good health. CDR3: CASSSRDHGYNEQFF. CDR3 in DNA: TGTGCCAGCAGCTCCCGGGACCACGGCTACAATGAGCAGTTCTTC.